This TCR beta chain was identified during a study of T cell repertoires in cytomegalovirus infection. Whole-study context: Carrying CMV and the relevant HLA type showed in public TCR beta signatures.

Germline V gene sequence: CDR1 MDHEN, CDR2 SYDVKM. The CDR3 covers 14 residues. Each CDR3 protein gets one entry after TCRdb re-called the reads with MiXCR. This sample has just under 300,000 distinct CDR3 sequences, with about a tenth found just once. Study outcomes and limitations: The cumulative frequency of public TCR beta families identified carriers of CMV plus the relevant HLA. HLA-C-restricted CMV-specific TCR beta clonotypes were dominant in the ex vivo response.

A word on this clonotype: Its target is not known. A much larger clone sits a single nucleotide away, making a read error possible.

The chain couples TRBV28 to TRBJ2-7; 11 positions agree with TRBD2. This TCR was sampled from a human donor in good health (CMV status not recorded). Some clones in this sample may be carry-over from other donors' samples. The sample was PBMCs. The CDR3 DNA reads TGTGCCAGCACCTCTAGCGGGGGGTCCTACGAGCAGTGCGTC. Translation: CASTSSGGSYEQCV.